This T cell receptor (beta chain) derives from a study of blood T cell repertoires in COVID-19. Here immunoSEQ multiplex PCR was the method, and the copy in TCRdb shows in-frame clones only, minus some. The table includes more than 95,000 clones, 70% to 90% detected once. With V trimmed by 4 bases and J by 0 bases, 4 bases remained unmatched. The germline CDR1 and CDR2 sequences are SGHRS and YFSETQ. This CDR3 comprises 15 residues. Source material: peripheral blood. The TCR was taken from a man aged 55 to 70 with acute or convalescent COVID-19. The rearrangement joins TRBV5-1 to TRBJ1-3, with 7 bases identical to TRBD1. DNA for the CDR3: TGCGCCAGCAGCATCGGGACAGCCTCTGGAAACACCATATATTTT. Translating it yields CASSIGTASGNTIYF.